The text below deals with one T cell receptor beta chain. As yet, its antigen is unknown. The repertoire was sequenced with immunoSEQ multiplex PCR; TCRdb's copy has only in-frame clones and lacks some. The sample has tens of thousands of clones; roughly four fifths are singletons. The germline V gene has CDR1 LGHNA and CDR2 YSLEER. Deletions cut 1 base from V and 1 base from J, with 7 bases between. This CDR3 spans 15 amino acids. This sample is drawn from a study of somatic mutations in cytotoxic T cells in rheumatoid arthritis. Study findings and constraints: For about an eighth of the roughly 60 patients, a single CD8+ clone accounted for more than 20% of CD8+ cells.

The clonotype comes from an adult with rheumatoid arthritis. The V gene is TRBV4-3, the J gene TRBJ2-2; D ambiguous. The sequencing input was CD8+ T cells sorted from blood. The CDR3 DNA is TGCGCCAGCAGCCAAGCCCGTCGGAACACCGGGGAGCTGTTTTTT. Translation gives CASSQARRNTGELFF.